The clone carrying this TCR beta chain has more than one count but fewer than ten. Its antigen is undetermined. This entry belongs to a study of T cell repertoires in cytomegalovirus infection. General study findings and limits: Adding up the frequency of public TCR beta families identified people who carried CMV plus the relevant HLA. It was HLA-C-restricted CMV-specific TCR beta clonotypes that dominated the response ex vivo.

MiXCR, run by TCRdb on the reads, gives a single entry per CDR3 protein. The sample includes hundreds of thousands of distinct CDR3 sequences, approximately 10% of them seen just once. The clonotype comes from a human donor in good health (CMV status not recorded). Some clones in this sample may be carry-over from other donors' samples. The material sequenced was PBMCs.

CDR3 protein: CSVVGLGETQYF. The CDR3, as DNA: TGCAGCGTTGTAGGGTTGGGAGAGACCCAGTACTTC. The chain combines TRBV29-1 with TRBJ2-5; D remains ambiguous. In germline, CDR1 is SQVTM, CDR2 ANQGSEA. The V end was cut by 4 bases, the J end by 4 bases, with 10 bases between. The CDR3 runs to 12 residues. The full variable domain, its missing parts supplied by reference TRBV29-1 and TRBJ2-5, is SAVISQKPSRDICQRGTSLTIQCQVDSQVTMMFWYRQQPGQSLTLIATANQGSEATYESGFVIDKFPISRPNLTFSTLTVSNMSPEDSSIYLCSVVGLGETQYFGPGTRLLVL.